The T cell receptor (beta chain) described here comes from a study of T cell responses to AZD1222 COVID-19 vaccine. This clone was seen once. What it binds is not known. Whole-study results and caveats: Regions 160-218 and 743-854 held dominance among vaccine-associated CD4 TCRs, which spanned spike. Repertoires were obtained only post-peak T cell response.

The method was immunoSEQ multiplex PCR; TCRdb's version includes in-frame clones alone and lacks a portion of them. Seen here are around 140,000 clones, over 85% observed once, and the top ten hold roughly 5.6%. The input for sequencing was peripheral blood, taken on day 0 of AZD1222 vaccination. This receptor was identified in an adult in good health.

CDR3 sequence (DNA): TGTGCCAGCAGCCAAGGGGGGGACCCTCCCGCTTTCTTT. The encoded protein is CASSQGGDPPAFF. This chain joins TRBV3-1 (or the pseudogene TRBV3-2) and TRBJ1-1; a possible D gene is TRBD1 (5 bases). Trimming left V 1 base short and J 11 bases short, with 14 bases between. Germline loops: CDR1 LGHDT, CDR2 YNNKEL (reference sequence). The CDR3 totals 13 residues.